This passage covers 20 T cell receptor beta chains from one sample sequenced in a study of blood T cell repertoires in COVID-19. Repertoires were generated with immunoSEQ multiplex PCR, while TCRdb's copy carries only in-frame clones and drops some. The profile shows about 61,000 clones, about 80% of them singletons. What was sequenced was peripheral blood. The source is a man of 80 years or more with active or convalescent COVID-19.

CDR3 sequence: CAWSGGGSSGNTIYF. The CDR3 region has the DNA TGTGCCTGGAGCGGGGGGGGGAGCTCTGGAAACACCATATATTTT. The chain is built from TRBV30 and TRBJ1-3; possibly TRBD1 for D (5 bases). Trimming shortened V by 3 bases and J by 0 bases, and 12 bases separated the two germline ends. The CDR3 runs to 15 residues. The germline CDR1 and CDR2 sequences are GTSNPN and SVGIG (reference sequence).

CDR3 in DNA: TGTGCCAGCAGCTTATGGACAGGGGCCTCCTACGAGCAGTACTTC. This encodes CASSLWTGASYEQYF. The J gene is TRBJ2-7, the V gene TRBV7-3; 9 positions agree with TRBD1. J lost 0 bases, V lost 2 bases, and 2 bases had no gene match. CDR1 is SGHTA, CDR2 FQGTGA, per germline. The CDR3 runs 15 residues.

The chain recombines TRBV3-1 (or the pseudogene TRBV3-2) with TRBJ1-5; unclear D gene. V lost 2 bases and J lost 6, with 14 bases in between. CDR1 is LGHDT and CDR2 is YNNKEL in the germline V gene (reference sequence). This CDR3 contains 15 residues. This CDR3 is CASSQTPGVRQPQHF. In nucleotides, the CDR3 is TGTGCCAGCAGCCAAACGCCCGGGGTGCGTCAGCCCCAGCATTTT.

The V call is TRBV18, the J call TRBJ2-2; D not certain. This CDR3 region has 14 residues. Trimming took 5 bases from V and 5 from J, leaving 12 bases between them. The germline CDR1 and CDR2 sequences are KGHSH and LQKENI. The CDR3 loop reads CASSSSPDTGELFF. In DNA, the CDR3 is TGTGCCAGCTCAAGTTCACCAGATACCGGGGAGCTGTTTTTT.

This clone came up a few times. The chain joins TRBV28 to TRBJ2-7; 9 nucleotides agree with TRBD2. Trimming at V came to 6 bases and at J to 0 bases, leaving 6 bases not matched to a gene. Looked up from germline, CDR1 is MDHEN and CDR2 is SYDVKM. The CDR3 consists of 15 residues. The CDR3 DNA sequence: TGTGCCAGCAGGCTAGCGGGGATCAGCTCCTACGAGCAGTACTTC. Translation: CASRLAGISSYEQYF.

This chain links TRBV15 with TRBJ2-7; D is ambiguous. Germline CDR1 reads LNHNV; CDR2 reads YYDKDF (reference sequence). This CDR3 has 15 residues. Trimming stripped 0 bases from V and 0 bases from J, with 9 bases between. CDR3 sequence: CATSRDARSSYEQYF. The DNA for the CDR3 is TGTGCCACCAGCAGAGATGCCCGGAGCTCCTACGAGCAGTACTTC. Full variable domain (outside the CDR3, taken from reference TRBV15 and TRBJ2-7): DAMVIQNPRYQVTQFGKPVTLSCSQTLNHNVMYWYQQKSSQAPKLLFHYYDKDFNNEADTPDNFQSRRPNTSFCFLDIRSPGLGDTAMYLCATSRDARSSYEQYFGPGTRLTVT.

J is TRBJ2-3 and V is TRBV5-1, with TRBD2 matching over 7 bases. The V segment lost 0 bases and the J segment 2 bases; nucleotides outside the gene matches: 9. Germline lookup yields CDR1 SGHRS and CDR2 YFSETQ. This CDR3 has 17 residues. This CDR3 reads CASSLAPSGTVTDTQYF. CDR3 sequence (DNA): TGCGCCAGCAGCTTGGCTCCTAGCGGCACAGTCACAGATACGCAGTATTTT. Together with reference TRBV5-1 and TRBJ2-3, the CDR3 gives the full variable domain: KAGVTQTPRYLIKTRGQQVTLSCSPISGHRSVSWYQQTPGQGLQFLFEYFSETQRNKGNFPGRFSGRQFSNSRSEMNVSTLELGDSALYLCASSLAPSGTVTDTQYFGPGTRLTVL.

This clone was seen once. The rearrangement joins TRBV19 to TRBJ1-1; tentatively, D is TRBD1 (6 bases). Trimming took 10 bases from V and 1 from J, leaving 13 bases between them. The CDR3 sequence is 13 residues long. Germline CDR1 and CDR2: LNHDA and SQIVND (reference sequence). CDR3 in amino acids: CANTGGRNTEAFF. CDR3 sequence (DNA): TGTGCCAATACGGGGGGCCGGAACACTGAAGCTTTCTTT.

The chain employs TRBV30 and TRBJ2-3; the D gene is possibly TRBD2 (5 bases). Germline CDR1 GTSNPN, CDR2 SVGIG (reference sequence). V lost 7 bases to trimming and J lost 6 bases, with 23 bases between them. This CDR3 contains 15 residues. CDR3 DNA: TGTGCCTTTTCCAGATTGGCAGCGCGAGGGGATACGCAGTATTTT. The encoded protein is CAFSRLAARGDTQYF.

The CDR3 reads CASSSDRDYGYTF. In nucleotides, the CDR3 is TGTGCCAGTAGTTCCGACAGGGACTATGGCTACACCTTC. The gene calls are TRBV19 and TRBJ1-2, with 7 bases fitting TRBD1. V was pared by 5 bases and J by 3 bases, with 3 bases of the junction left unmatched. CDR3 length: 13 amino acids. The germline gives CDR1 LNHDA, CDR2 SQIVND (reference sequence).

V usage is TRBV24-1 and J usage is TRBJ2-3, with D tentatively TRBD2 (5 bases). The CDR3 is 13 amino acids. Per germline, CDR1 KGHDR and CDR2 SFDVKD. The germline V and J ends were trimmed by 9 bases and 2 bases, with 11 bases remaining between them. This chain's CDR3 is CATEGGLTDTQYF. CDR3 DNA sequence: TGTGCCACCGAGGGCGGGCTCACAGATACGCAGTATTTT.

This CDR3 is CASSQEDRGDYGYTF. The CDR3 bases are TGCGCCAGCAGCCAAGAGGACAGGGGAGATTATGGCTACACCTTC. This sequence joins TRBV4-1 and TRBJ1-2; the match to TRBD1 covers 9 bases. Per the germline V gene, CDR1 is MGHRA and CDR2 is YSYEKL. The CDR3 runs 15 residues. V lost 0 bases to trimming and J lost 5 bases; unmatched junction nucleotides: 4.

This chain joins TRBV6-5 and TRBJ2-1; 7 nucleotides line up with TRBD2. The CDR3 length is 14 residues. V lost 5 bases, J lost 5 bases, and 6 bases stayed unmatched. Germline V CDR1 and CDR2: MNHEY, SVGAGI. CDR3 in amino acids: CASSRAGPNNEQFF. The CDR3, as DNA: TGTGCCAGCAGTAGAGCGGGGCCAAACAATGAGCAGTTCTTC.

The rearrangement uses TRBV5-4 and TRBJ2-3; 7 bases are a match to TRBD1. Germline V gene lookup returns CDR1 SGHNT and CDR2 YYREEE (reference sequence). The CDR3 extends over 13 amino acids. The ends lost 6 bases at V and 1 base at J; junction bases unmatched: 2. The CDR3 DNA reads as TGTGCCAGCATCGACAGGGGCACAGATACGCAGTATTTT. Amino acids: CASIDRGTDTQYF.

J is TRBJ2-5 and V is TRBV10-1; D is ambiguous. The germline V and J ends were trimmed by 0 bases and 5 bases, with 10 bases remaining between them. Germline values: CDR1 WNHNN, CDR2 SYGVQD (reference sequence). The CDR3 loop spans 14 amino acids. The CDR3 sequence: CASSESTRWETQYF. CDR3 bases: TGCGCCAGCAGTGAGTCCACGAGGTGGGAGACCCAGTACTTC.

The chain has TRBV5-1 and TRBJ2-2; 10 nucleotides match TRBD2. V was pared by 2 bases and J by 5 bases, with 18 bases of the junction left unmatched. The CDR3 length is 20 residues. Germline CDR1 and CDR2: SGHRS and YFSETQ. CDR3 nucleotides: TGCGCCAGCAGCTTTTGGTCTGATCCCTCAGCGGGAGGGAGTACCGGGGAGCTGTTTTTT. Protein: CASSFWSDPSAGGSTGELFF.

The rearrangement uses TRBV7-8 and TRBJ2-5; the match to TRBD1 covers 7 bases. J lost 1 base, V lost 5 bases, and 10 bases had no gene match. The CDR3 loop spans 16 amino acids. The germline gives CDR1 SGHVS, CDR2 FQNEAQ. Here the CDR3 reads CASSRNEGAPQETQYF. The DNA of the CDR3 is TGTGCCAGCAGCCGGAATGAGGGGGCTCCCCAAGAGACCCAGTACTTC.

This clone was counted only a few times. Written as DNA, the CDR3 is TGTGCCAGCAGTGACTACGGGGACAGAGGGGAGGACGAGCAGTACTTC. Protein: CASSDYGDRGEDEQYF. The chain combines TRBV2 with TRBJ2-7, with D possibly being TRBD1 (7 bases). The CDR3 sequence is 16 residues long. V lost 3 bases to trimming and J lost 5 bases, with 20 bases between them. Germline-derived CDR1 and CDR2 are SNHLY and FYNNEI.

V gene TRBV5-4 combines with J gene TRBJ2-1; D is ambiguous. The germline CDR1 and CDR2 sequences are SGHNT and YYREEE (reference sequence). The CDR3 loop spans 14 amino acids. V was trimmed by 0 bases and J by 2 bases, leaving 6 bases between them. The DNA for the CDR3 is TGTGCCAGCAGCTTGGGGCAGGCCTACAATGAGCAGTTCTTC. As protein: CASSLGQAYNEQFF.

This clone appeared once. CDR3 nucleotide sequence: TGTGCTAGTGGCACCACGGGACAGTCGTATGGCGCCGGGGAGCTGTTTTTT. Its translation: CASGTTGQSYGAGELFF. This rearrangement joins TRBV12-5 to TRBJ2-2; 7 bases line up with TRBD1. Germline assignment: CDR1 LGHNT and CDR2 FRNRAP. The CDR3 runs to 17 residues. The ends lost 6 bases at V and 6 bases at J; junction bases unmatched: 16.